Listed here are 27 T cell receptor beta chains from one sample, sequenced in a study of beta chain features in type 1 diabetes. TCRB transcripts that were expressed got sequenced, as all of the isolated RNA had been reverse transcribed. Sequencing was performed with immunoSEQ multiplex PCR; in TCRdb, only in-frame clones are kept and a portion is missing. The top ten clones hold roughly 0.06% of a sample with approximately 470,000 clones, about 29% of them seen once. Material: naive CD4+ T cells from blood. The receptors derive from a young man in good health.

This clone was recorded a few times. This chain connects TRBV29-1 to TRBJ2-7, with 9 bases aligning to TRBD1. The CDR3 sequence is 12 residues long. Germline V gives CDR1 SQVTM, CDR2 ANQGSEA. J was trimmed by 6 bases and V by 7 bases; bases with no gene match: 7. CDR3 sequence: CSAWDRVGEQYF. The CDR3 DNA is TGCAGCGCTTGGGACAGGGTGGGCGAGCAGTACTTC.

The gene calls are TRBV7-2 and TRBJ2-1; 10 bases align to TRBD1. CDR1 is SGHTA and CDR2 is FQGNSA in the germline V gene. V lost 5 bases and J lost 7; bases outside the gene matches: 14. The CDR3 loop spans 17 amino acids. The CDR3 spells CASSGKSPGQGLNEQFF. The CDR3 nucleotides are TGTGCCAGCAGCGGCAAGTCCCCGGGACAGGGGTTGAATGAGCAGTTCTTC.

The J gene is TRBJ2-3, the V gene TRBV5-4; D perhaps matches TRBD1 (6 bases). The germline CDR1 and CDR2 sequences are SGHNT and YYREEE (reference sequence). Trimming left V 3 bases short and J 0 bases short, with 8 bases between. The CDR3 covers 14 residues. The CDR3 bases are TGTGCCAGCAGCTACAGGGATAGCACAGATACGCAGTATTTT. Protein sequence: CASSYRDSTDTQYF.

This clone was found a few times. The chain uses TRBV4-2 and TRBJ1-2, with 7 positions matching TRBD1. Trimming took 6 bases from V and 7 from J; bases not matched to a gene: 5. This CDR3 spans 12 amino acids. Per germline, CDR1 LGHNA and CDR2 YNFKEQ. The CDR3 reads CASSHDRVGYTF. For the CDR3, the DNA is TGTGCCAGCAGTCACGACAGGGTTGGCTACACCTTC.

In its sample, this clone was seen a few times. The chain recombines TRBV29-1 with TRBJ1-5; D gene uncertain. CDR1 and CDR2 from the germline V gene are SQVTM and ANQGSEA. This CDR3 contains 13 residues. Trimming took 6 bases from V and 2 from J, leaving 11 bases between them. CDR3 coding DNA: TGCAGCGTCGCGGGATTTGGCAATCAGCCCCAGCATTTT. Protein sequence: CSVAGFGNQPQHF.

The chain carries TRBV30 and TRBJ1-1, with TRBD1 identical over 9 bases. The length of the CDR3 is 15 residues. V dropped 2 bases and J dropped 3; count of bases not matched to a gene: 7. Germline CDR1 is GTSNPN and CDR2 is SVGIG (reference sequence). The CDR3 coding sequence is TGTGCCTGGAGTCCGGACAGGGGTTCCTACACTGAAGCTTTCTTT. Its protein is CAWSPDRGSYTEAFF.

This clone was seen a handful of times. The rearrangement uses TRBV7-2 and TRBJ2-2; 7 positions agree with TRBD1. V lost 4 bases and J lost 4; bases outside the gene matches: 3. This CDR3 has 14 residues. CDR1 is SGHTA and CDR2 is FQGNSA in the germline V gene. The CDR3, as DNA: TGTGCCAGCAGCTCGACAGGGCGCACCGGGGAGCTGTTTTTT. This translates into CASSSTGRTGELFF.

The chain links TRBV15 to TRBJ2-6, with TRBD1 matching over 9 bases. Germline V gene lookup returns CDR1 LNHNV and CDR2 YYDKDF (reference sequence). The CDR3 spans 15 residues. The junction had 3 bases not matched to a gene; V was cut back by 9 bases and J by 0 bases. The CDR3 DNA sequence: TGTGCCACGGGGACAGGGCTCTCTGGGGCCAACGTCCTGACTTTC. Encoded protein: CATGTGLSGANVLTF.

This chain joins TRBV5-4 and TRBJ2-1; 10 nucleotides match TRBD1. Germline V lookup: CDR1 SGHNT, CDR2 YYREEE (reference sequence). This CDR3 is 15 amino acids long. The J segment lost 9 bases and the V segment lost 3 bases, leaving 9 bases of the junction unmatched. Here the CDR3 reads CASSYGGTGAGEQFF. The CDR3 DNA sequence: TGTGCCAGCAGCTATGGGGGGACAGGGGCGGGTGAGCAGTTCTTC.

This clone occurred a few times. The rearrangement uses TRBV19 and TRBJ2-1; TRBD1 is a possible D gene (6 bases). CDR3 length equals 14 residues. Looked up from germline, CDR1 is LNHDA and CDR2 is SQIVND (reference sequence). Trimming left V 8 bases short and J 3 bases short, with 14 bases between. CDR3 coding DNA: TGTGCCAGTGGACGCCCGGACAGCTACAATGAGCAGTTCTTC. Its protein is CASGRPDSYNEQFF.

J is TRBJ2-5 and V is TRBV7-9; the D is unclear. V lost 2 bases and J lost 4, with 11 bases in between. This CDR3 has 14 amino acids. Looked up from germline, CDR1 is SEHNR and CDR2 is FQNEAQ (reference sequence). The CDR3, as DNA: TGTGCCAGCAGCTTATTCCTCAGTTTAGAGACCCAGTACTTC. The encoded protein is CASSLFLSLETQYF.

The rearrangement links TRBV10-3 to TRBJ2-2; 8 positions agree with TRBD1. Per the germline V gene, CDR1 is ENHRY and CDR2 is SYGVKD. The CDR3 has 15 amino acids. J was trimmed by 4 bases and V by 11 bases; bases with no gene match: 12. The CDR3 coding sequence is TGTGCCTCCGGCATTCAGGGGGCTCGCACCGGGGAGCTGTTTTTT. Protein: CASGIQGARTGELFF.

The chain joins TRBV30 to TRBJ2-7; 8 positions match TRBD1. Germline V gene sequence: CDR1 GTSNPN, CDR2 SVGIG (reference sequence). This CDR3 contains 14 residues. The V gene end was trimmed by 1 base and the J gene end by 1 base; junction bases not matched to a gene: 3. The CDR3 DNA follows: TGTGCCTGGAGTGGACAGGGGAGGTCCTACGAGCAGTACTTC. This translates into CAWSGQGRSYEQYF.

This clone was counted between two and nine times. The chain combines TRBV2 with TRBJ2-7; 8 positions agree with TRBD1. The germline V gene encodes CDR1 SNHLY and CDR2 FYNNEI. The V gene end was trimmed by 7 bases and the J gene end by 4 bases; junction bases not matched to a gene: 9. The CDR3 is 14 residues long. In DNA form, the CDR3 reads TGTGCCAGCATAGAGACAGGGGACGGGTACGAGCAGTACTTC. Protein: CASIETGDGYEQYF. Combining the CDR3 with reference TRBV2 and TRBJ2-7 gives the whole variable domain EPEVTQTPSHQVTQMGQEVILRCVPISNHLYFYWYRQILGQKVEFLVSFYNNEISEKSEIFDDQFSVERPDGSNFTLKIRSTKLEDSAMYFCASIETGDGYEQYFGPGTRLTVT.

The rearrangement uses TRBV4-2 and TRBJ1-5; TRBD1 agrees at 7 bases. The germline V gene has CDR1 LGHNA and CDR2 YNFKEQ. The CDR3 totals 15 residues. V lost 1 base and J lost 4; bases outside the gene matches: 4. The CDR3 is CASSQAGQRNQPQHF. CDR3 nucleotide sequence: TGTGCCAGCAGCCAAGCGGGACAGAGGAATCAGCCCCAGCATTTT.

The CDR3 sequence: CASSSRQGQFF. CDR3 in DNA: TGTGCCAGCAGCTCCCGACAGGGACAGTTCTTC. The chain carries TRBV5-4 and TRBJ2-1; the match to TRBD1 covers 7 bases. The J segment lost 13 bases and the V segment lost 3 bases, leaving 4 bases of the junction unmatched. The CDR3 runs 11 residues. The germline V gene encodes CDR1 SGHNT and CDR2 YYREEE (reference sequence).

V usage is TRBV5-1 and J usage is TRBJ2-5; D remains ambiguous. V was trimmed by 3 bases and J by 2 bases, leaving 14 bases between them. This CDR3 is built from 15 residues. Germline lookup yields CDR1 SGHRS and CDR2 YFSETQ. CDR3 nucleotide sequence: TGCGCCAGCAGCTGGTTCAGAGGCGGACAAGAGACCCAGTACTTC. Its protein product is CASSWFRGGQETQYF. Based on the CDR3 plus reference TRBV5-1 and TRBJ2-5, the full variable domain is KAGVTQTPRYLIKTRGQQVTLSCSPISGHRSVSWYQQTPGQGLQFLFEYFSETQRNKGNFPGRFSGRQFSNSRSEMNVSTLELGDSALYLCASSWFRGGQETQYFGPGTRLLVL.

This clone appeared a few times. This sequence joins TRBV30 and TRBJ2-1; 8 bases align to TRBD1. This CDR3 is 12 amino acids long. V gave up 4 bases and J gave up 8 bases; unmatched junction bases: 4. From germline, CDR1 is GTSNPN and CDR2 SVGIG (reference sequence). This chain's CDR3 is CAWKDRVDEQFF. CDR3 nucleotides: TGTGCCTGGAAGGACAGGGTGGATGAGCAGTTCTTC.

The chain links TRBV28 to TRBJ2-2, with D unresolved. Germline CDR1 reads MDHEN; CDR2 reads SYDVKM. The CDR3 contains 15 residues. Trimming left V 5 bases short and J 1 base short, with 11 bases between. The CDR3, as DNA: TGTGCCAGCAGTCCATCGGGCGAGAACACCGGGGAGCTGTTTTTT. As protein: CASSPSGENTGELFF.

This chain connects TRBV30 to TRBJ2-1; possibly TRBD2 for D (6 bases). Trimming left V 2 bases short and J 4 bases short, with 15 bases between. This CDR3 comprises 15 residues. The germline CDR1 and CDR2 sequences are GTSNPN and SVGIG (reference sequence). In DNA form, the CDR3 reads TGTGCCTGGAGTCCGACTAGTCCGCCTTACAATGAGCAGTTCTTC. This codes for CAWSPTSPPYNEQFF. Variable domain in full (rest from reference TRBV30 and TRBJ2-1): SQTIHQWPATLVQPVGSPLSLECTVEGTSNPNLYWYRQAAGRGLQLLFYSVGIGQISSEVPQNLSASRPQDRQFILSSKKLLLSDSGFYLCAWSPTSPPYNEQFFGPGTRLTVL.

This CDR3 is CASRLPGDLTYEQYF. In DNA form, the CDR3 reads TGTGCCAGCCGCCTTCCAGGCGACTTAACCTACGAGCAGTACTTC. The genes are TRBV28 and TRBJ2-7; D not certain. The CDR3 loop spans 15 amino acids. V lost 8 bases and J lost 2, with 19 bases in between. Germline V gene data show CDR1 as MDHEN and CDR2 as SYDVKM.

This clone showed up just once. The gene calls are TRBV5-1 and TRBJ2-5, with 10 nucleotides matching TRBD2. The ends lost 4 bases at V and 1 base at J; junction bases unmatched: 7. The CDR3 is 16 amino acids. CDR1 and CDR2 (germline): SGHRS, YFSETQ. CDR3 sequence (DNA): TGCGCCAGCAGCCCTGGACTAGCGGCCCTCCAAGAGACCCAGTACTTC. Its protein product is CASSPGLAALQETQYF. Together with reference TRBV5-1 and TRBJ2-5, the CDR3 gives the full variable domain: KAGVTQTPRYLIKTRGQQVTLSCSPISGHRSVSWYQQTPGQGLQFLFEYFSETQRNKGNFPGRFSGRQFSNSRSEMNVSTLELGDSALYLCASSPGLAALQETQYFGPGTRLLVL.

The gene calls are TRBV5-4 and TRBJ2-5, with 9 nucleotides matching TRBD1. Trimming at V came to 3 bases and at J to 5 bases, leaving 14 bases not matched to a gene. CDR3 length: 17 residues. CDR1 is SGHNT and CDR2 is YYREEE in the germline V gene (reference sequence). CDR3 in amino acids: CASSSSRDRVAGETQYF. DNA of the CDR3: TGTGCCAGCAGCTCGTCCCGGGACAGGGTGGCGGGTGAGACCCAGTACTTC.

About this clone itself: Within the sample, other DNA sequences also encode this same CDR3. This rearrangement joins TRBV28 to TRBJ2-7, with D possibly matching TRBD1 (5 bases). V dropped 5 bases and J dropped 4 bases, with 9 bases sitting between them. Per germline, CDR1 MDHEN and CDR2 SYDVKM. The CDR3 spans 12 residues. CDR3 residues: CASSRGTYEQYF. The DNA of the CDR3 is TGTGCCAGCAGTAGGGGCACTTACGAGCAGTACTTC.

This clone was counted between two and nine times. The chain has TRBV4-2 and TRBJ1-1; TRBD1 might be the D (6 bases). Germline CDR1 is LGHNA and CDR2 is YNFKEQ. V dropped 6 bases and J dropped 0 bases, with 23 bases sitting between them. CDR3 length equals 18 residues. The CDR3 sequence is CASSFGAGAKNMNTEAFF. The DNA of the CDR3 is TGTGCCAGCAGTTTCGGCGCGGGGGCGAAGAACATGAACACTGAAGCTTTCTTT.

In its sample, this clone was seen a few times. The V and J genes are TRBV11-1 and TRBJ1-2; D not certain. CDR3 length equals 14 residues. Trimming took off 0 bases at V and 8 bases at J, with 13 bases between the two ends. Germline CDR1 is SGHAT and CDR2 is FQDESV (reference sequence). The CDR3 protein is CASSLAQLRGGYTF. The CDR3 nucleotides read TGTGCCAGCAGCTTAGCGCAGCTCAGAGGAGGCTACACCTTC.

This clone was seen a handful of times. V and J are TRBV30 and TRBJ1-1, with D hard to call. Per the germline V gene, CDR1 is GTSNPN and CDR2 is SVGIG (reference sequence). This CDR3 is built from 13 residues. V was clipped by 1 base and J by 0 bases, with 6 bases between them. For the CDR3, the DNA is TGTGCCTGGAGTGGAAGTCTGAACACTGAAGCTTTCTTT. It yields the protein CAWSGSLNTEAFF. The full variable domain, its missing parts supplied by reference TRBV30 and TRBJ1-1, is SQTIHQWPATLVQPVGSPLSLECTVEGTSNPNLYWYRQAAGRGLQLLFYSVGIGQISSEVPQNLSASRPQDRQFILSSKKLLLSDSGFYLCAWSGSLNTEAFFGQGTRLTVV.